This T cell receptor beta chain was obtained from a study of blood T cell repertoires in COVID-19. Study at large: Sample material is recorded as cDNA or gDNA derived from T cells, B-cell-depleted T cells, or PBMCs.

Individuals drawn from approximately 22 US areas were roughly 18 to 95 years old. Before being deemed recovered, Cohort 3 donors had two negative PCRs, clearance, or symptom resolution. J was trimmed by 6 bases and V by 6 bases; bases with no gene match: 6. The CDR3 sequence is 13 residues long. How the authors handled the data: Using reference gene primer amplification, nucleated cell counts were estimated. Measured with immunoSEQ multiplex PCR; TCRdb has only the in-frame clones, and not every one. The V and J calls and clone size come from that table; D and trimming were worked out from the DNA. The sample lists 500,000 or so clones, approximately 90% occurring once.

The V call is TRBV12-3 or TRBV12-4, the J call TRBJ1-2, with 8 bases fitting TRBD1. This clonotype was sampled from a woman aged 18-30 years who had recovered from COVID-19. Sample: PBMCs or T cells enriched from blood (not recorded which). DNA of the CDR3: TGTGCCAGCAGCAATCGACAGGGGCATGGCTACACCTTC. It yields the protein CASSNRQGHGYTF.